The source of this T cell receptor beta chain is a study of T cells in localized non-small cell lung cancer. Study-level points and caveats: Tumor showed lower T cell clonality than uninvolved adjacent lung, where it was highest.

A note on this clone: What it binds is not known.

Sequencing was performed with immunoSEQ multiplex PCR; in TCRdb, only in-frame clones are kept and a portion is missing. The sample contains roughly 1,500 clones, roughly a fifth of which appear only once. V gave up 3 bases and J gave up 4 bases; unmatched junction bases: 8. This CDR3 is built from 15 residues. The germline V gene encodes CDR1 SGDLS and CDR2 YYNGEE. Researchers cut adjacent lung at least 2 cm from the tumor margin, and it showed no atypia. The specimen was normal lung tissue next to the tumor, collected before any cancer treatment. The rearrangement links TRBV9 to TRBJ2-3; TRBD2 agrees at 7 bases. This TCR came from a woman aged 40 to 75 with stage I lung adenocarcinoma. CDR3 sequence reads: CASSADRGVADTQYF. The CDR3 DNA follows: TGTGCCAGCAGCGCCGACCGGGGGGTAGCAGATACGCAGTATTTT. Full variable domain (outside the CDR3, taken from reference TRBV9 and TRBJ2-3): DSGVTQTPKHLITATGQRVTLRCSPRSGDLSVYWYQQSLDQGLQFLIQYYNGEERAKGNILERFSAQQFPDLHSELNLSSLELGDSALYFCASSADRGVADTQYFGPGTRLTVL.